The next 25 T cell receptor beta chains were all read from a single sample in a study of vaccination effects on CD4 cells after COVID-19. These receptors are not linked to any known antigen. Expansion of antigen-specific CD4+ T cells with viral peptide pools was carried out by the ViraFEST assay before sequencing. When ten to eleven days of culture had elapsed, CD4+ T cells were isolated. Every participant took two doses of the BNT162b2 or mRNA-1273 vaccine. Data came from immunoSEQ multiplex PCR; TCRdb stores just in-frame clones and leaves some out. The sample has approximately 61,000 clones, less than 80% seen once. The sample consisted of CD4+ T cells from PBMCs cultured with HCoV-229E spike peptides, taken after COVID-19 vaccination. The receptors originated from a human donor who received a COVID-19 vaccine.

V is TRBV7-9 and J is TRBJ1-2, with a tentative D call TRBD1 (6 bases). Germline V gene lookup returns CDR1 SEHNR and CDR2 FQNEAQ (reference sequence). The CDR3 consists of 14 residues. With 4 bases removed from V and 5 bases from J, the gap between germline ends came to 14 bases. This CDR3 is CASSSRTALYGYTF. Written as DNA, the CDR3 is TGTGCCAGCAGCTCAAGGACAGCCCTGTATGGCTACACCTTC.

The sample holds a few counts of this clone. CDR3 nucleotides: TGTGCCAGCAGTGAGGCCGGCCGAGACACCGGGGAGCTGTTTTTT. As protein: CASSEAGRDTGELFF. The chain couples TRBV25-1 to TRBJ2-2; D unclear. The CDR3 totals 15 residues. V lost 3 bases to trimming and J lost 3 bases, with 11 bases between them. Per the germline V gene, CDR1 is MGHDK and CDR2 is SYGVNS. The full variable domain, with the rest looked up from reference TRBV25-1 and TRBJ2-2, is EADIYQTPRYLVIGTGKKITLECSQTMGHDKMYWYQQDPGMELHLIHYSYGVNSTEKGDLSSESTVSRIRTEHFPLTLESARPSHTSQYLCASSEAGRDTGELFFGEGSRLTVL.

The chain combines TRBV15 with TRBJ2-3; 8 bases match TRBD1. J was trimmed by 5 bases and V by 3 bases; bases with no gene match: 13. The length of the CDR3 is 17 residues. Germline values: CDR1 LNHNV, CDR2 YYDKDF (reference sequence). CDR3 bases: TGTGCCACCAGCAGTCTCCTCGGCCAGGGGGCTAGAGATACGCAGTATTTT. This gives the protein CATSSLLGQGARDTQYF.

J is TRBJ1-4 and V is TRBV29-1; D not resolved. Germline values: CDR1 SQVTM, CDR2 ANQGSEA. The CDR3 sequence is 14 residues long. Trimming left V 7 bases short and J 6 bases short, with 18 bases between. The CDR3 is CSAIEQNSDEKLFF. CDR3 in DNA: TGCAGCGCGATCGAACAGAATTCCGATGAAAAACTGTTTTTT.

A few counts support this clone. The chain recombines TRBV6-5 with TRBJ1-5, with D perhaps TRBD1 (5 bases). The CDR3 totals 15 residues. The germline gives CDR1 MNHEY, CDR2 SVGAGI. Trimming removed 4 bases from V and 4 bases from J, with 14 bases in between. The CDR3 spells CASSWRPGTNQPQHF. DNA of the CDR3: TGTGCCAGCAGTTGGCGGCCCGGGACGAATCAGCCCCAGCATTTT.

V is TRBV6-5 and J is TRBJ1-4; weak D call: TRBD1 (5 bases). V was trimmed by 6 bases and J by 0 bases, leaving 11 bases between them. The germline gives CDR1 MNHEY, CDR2 SVGAGI. The CDR3 extends over 15 amino acids. The CDR3 sequence is CASSRDSPTNEKLFF. CDR3 nucleotides: TGTGCCAGCAGCCGAGACAGTCCAACTAATGAAAAACTGTTTTTT.

J is TRBJ2-5 and V is TRBV4-3; 12 nucleotides line up with TRBD2. CDR1 and CDR2 from the germline V gene are LGHNA and YSLEER. CDR3 size: 17 residues. Trimming removed 1 base from V and 4 bases from J; junction bases left unmatched: 7. CDR3 residues: CASSQVPLAGGGETQYF. The DNA of the CDR3 is TGCGCCAGCAGCCAAGTCCCACTAGCGGGGGGCGGAGAGACCCAGTACTTC.

The V and J genes are TRBV10-3 and TRBJ2-7; D call uncertain. Germline CDR1 and CDR2: ENHRY and SYGVKD. Trimming shortened V by 11 bases and J by 7 bases, and 24 bases separated the two germline ends. The CDR3 has 14 amino acids. In DNA, the CDR3 is TGTGCCCCCGGCCCGATCCCCCGTTATTGGGAGCAGTACGTC. Translation gives CAPGPIPRYWEQYV.

The chain joins TRBV24-1 to TRBJ2-5; 8 bases match TRBD2. The trim removed 3 bases at V and 2 bases at J, leaving 4 bases unmatched. The V gene's germline CDR1 is KGHDR and CDR2 SFDVKD. The CDR3 loop spans 15 amino acids. As DNA, the CDR3 is TGTGCCACCAGTGATACAAGCGGGGGACAAGAGACCCAGTACTTC. Translating it yields CATSDTSGGQETQYF.

The genes are TRBV6-5 and TRBJ1-3; D call uncertain. Trimming stripped 6 bases from V and 0 bases from J, with 6 bases between. The length of the CDR3 is 13 residues. CDR1 is MNHEY, CDR2 SVGAGI, per germline. The CDR3 spells CASSLTSGNTIYF. DNA for the CDR3: TGTGCCAGCAGCCTCACCTCTGGAAACACCATATATTTT.

V gene TRBV5-6 combines with J gene TRBJ2-5, with a possible D match to TRBD1 (5 bases). Per germline, CDR1 SGHDT and CDR2 YYEEEE. V was cut by 4 bases and J by 7 bases, with 23 bases left in between. This CDR3 has 16 amino acids. CDR3 residues: CASSQLPSMLQGTQYF. Written as DNA, the CDR3 is TGTGCCAGCAGCCAGCTGCCCAGCATGCTTCAGGGGACCCAGTACTTC.

This chain connects TRBV3-1 (or the pseudogene TRBV3-2) to TRBJ2-2; 15 positions match TRBD2. There are 19 residues in the CDR3. Unmatched junction bases numbered 11, after V lost 4 bases and J lost 5 bases. Germline-derived CDR1 and CDR2 are LGHDT and YNNKEL (reference sequence). Here the CDR3 DNA reads TGTGCCAGCAGCCTACGGGGACTAGCGGGGGGTATCTGGACCGGGGAGCTGTTTTTT. Translating it yields CASSLRGLAGGIWTGELFF.

This chain joins TRBV6-6 and TRBJ1-5; TRBD1 aligns across 8 bases. Germline V CDR1 and CDR2: MNHNY, SVGAGI (reference sequence). This CDR3 is 14 amino acids long. V shed 6 bases, J shed 5 bases, and the junction held 6 bases outside the gene matches. This chain's CDR3 is CASSDRDRYQPQHF. CDR3 coding DNA: TGTGCCAGCAGCGACCGGGACAGGTATCAGCCCCAGCATTTT.

The chain combines TRBV30 with TRBJ1-6; possible D gene TRBD1, 5 bases. This CDR3 is 14 amino acids long. CDR1 GTSNPN and CDR2 SVGIG come from the germline V gene (reference sequence). V was trimmed by 0 bases and J by 9 bases, leaving 12 bases between them. The DNA of the CDR3 is TGTGCCTGGAGTGTACTTCAGGACACTTCACCCCTCCACTTT. Translated, it gives CAWSVLQDTSPLHF.

The rearrangement links TRBV7-8 to TRBJ2-7, with D tentatively TRBD1 (6 bases). Germline-derived CDR1 and CDR2 are SGHVS and FQNEAQ. CDR3 length: 14 amino acids. V was trimmed by 5 bases and J by 7 bases, leaving 18 bases between them. CDR3: CASSREQGLGEQYV. The CDR3 DNA is TGTGCCAGCAGCCGAGAGCAGGGGCTGGGGGAGCAGTACGTC.

This clone was counted between two and nine times. Written as DNA, the CDR3 is TGTGCCAGCAGGCGCAACCATCCCGGGACAGGGTATCAGCCCCAGCATTTT. Translation gives CASRRNHPGTGYQPQHF. The J gene is TRBJ1-5, the V gene TRBV2, with TRBD1 matching 9 bases. The CDR3 sequence is 17 residues long. Germline V gene sequence: CDR1 SNHLY, CDR2 FYNNEI. V shed 6 bases, J shed 5 bases, and the junction held 14 bases outside the gene matches.

This clone was picked up one time. Other DNA sequences of this sample code for an identical CDR3. The chain carries TRBV7-2 and TRBJ2-5; D perhaps matches TRBD2 (5 bases). The germline gives CDR1 SGHTA, CDR2 FQGNSA. Trimming left V 0 bases short and J 4 bases short, with 9 bases between. The CDR3 is 14 residues long. This CDR3 is CASSLAGSGETQYF. CDR3 bases: TGTGCCAGCAGCTTAGCGGGCAGCGGAGAGACCCAGTACTTC.

This clone came up a few times. The chain uses TRBV18 and TRBJ1-3; possibly TRBD1 for D (6 bases). The germline V gene has CDR1 KGHSH and CDR2 LQKENI. CDR3 length equals 18 residues. Between the trimmed V and J ends, which lost 3 bases and 0 bases, there was a span of 18 bases. The chain's CDR3 is CASSPRPGAKTSGNTIYF. The CDR3 nucleotides read TGTGCCAGCTCACCCAGGCCGGGGGCAAAAACCTCTGGAAACACCATATATTTT.

The V call is TRBV9, the J call TRBJ2-2; possibly TRBD1 or TRBD2 for D (5 bases each). The CDR3 has 17 residues. CDR1 SGDLS and CDR2 YYNGEE come from the germline V gene. V dropped 0 bases and J dropped 0 bases, with 12 bases sitting between them. CDR3 residues: CASSVGMGVANTGELFF. The CDR3 region has the DNA TGTGCCAGCAGCGTAGGTATGGGGGTCGCGAACACCGGGGAGCTGTTTTTT.

This rearrangement joins TRBV27 to TRBJ2-1; D ambiguous. Germline CDR1 MNHEY, CDR2 SMNVEV (reference sequence). The CDR3 extends over 14 amino acids. The V end lost 2 bases, the J end lost 3 bases, and 8 bases lay between the germline ends. The CDR3 DNA follows: TGTGCCAGCAGTTTACCGGGTTACTACAATGAGCAGTTCTTC. Encoded protein: CASSLPGYYNEQFF.

The genes are TRBV12-3 or TRBV12-4 and TRBJ1-2, with a possible D match to TRBD1 (5 bases). V was clipped by 5 bases and J by 8 bases, with 15 bases between them. This CDR3 region has 13 residues. CDR3 DNA sequence: TGTGCCAGCAGTCCCCCCAGAGGGGTCGGCTACACCTTC. It is translated as CASSPPRGVGYTF.

This clone occurred a few times. The CDR3 region has the DNA TGCGCCAGCAACCGGGGCAGGGGCCCCAGCATGAACACTGAAGCTTTCTTT. Translation: CASNRGRGPSMNTEAFF. The chain recombines TRBV5-1 with TRBJ1-1; D perhaps matches TRBD1 (6 bases). Deletions cut 6 bases from V and 0 bases from J, with 21 bases between. The germline V gene has CDR1 SGHRS and CDR2 YFSETQ. The CDR3 contains 17 residues.

This rearrangement joins TRBV4-3 to TRBJ2-1, with D uncertain. Trimming pared 4 bases from V and 6 bases from J, leaving 13 bases between. Germline loops: CDR1 LGHNA, CDR2 YSLEER. The CDR3 covers 14 residues. CDR3 sequence reads: CASSPSGPLNEQFF. CDR3 bases: TGCGCCAGCAGCCCCTCCGGACCCCTCAATGAGCAGTTCTTC.

The rearrangement links TRBV5-8 to TRBJ2-5, with 9 bases lining up with TRBD2. Per germline, CDR1 SGHTS and CDR2 YDEGEE. The CDR3 is 16 residues long. The trim removed 7 bases at V and 4 bases at J, leaving 14 bases unmatched. The CDR3 DNA reads as TGTGCCAGCCCCGACCTTCCGGGACTAGCCCCAGAGACCCAGTACTTC. Translated: CASPDLPGLAPETQYF.

This clone was seen once. This chain uses TRBV7-9 with TRBJ2-3; D not resolved. Germline loops: CDR1 SEHNR, CDR2 FQNEAQ (reference sequence). The CDR3 is 14 residues long. Between the trimmed V and J ends, which lost 2 bases and 6 bases, there was a span of 12 bases. This CDR3 is CASSLPIVVDTQYF. CDR3 coding DNA: TGTGCCAGCAGCTTACCTATAGTAGTTGATACGCAGTATTTT.